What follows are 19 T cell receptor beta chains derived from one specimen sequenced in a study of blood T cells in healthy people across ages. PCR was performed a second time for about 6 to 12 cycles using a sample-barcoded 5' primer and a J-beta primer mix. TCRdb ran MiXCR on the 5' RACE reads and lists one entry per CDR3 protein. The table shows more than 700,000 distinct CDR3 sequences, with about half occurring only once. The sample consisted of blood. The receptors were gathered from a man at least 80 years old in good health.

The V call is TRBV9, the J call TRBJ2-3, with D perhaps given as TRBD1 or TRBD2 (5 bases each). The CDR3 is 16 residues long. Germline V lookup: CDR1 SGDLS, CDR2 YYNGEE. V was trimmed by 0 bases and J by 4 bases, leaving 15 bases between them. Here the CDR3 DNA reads TGTGCCAGCAGCGTAGGAAACCAGGGAGATGCAGATACGCAGTATTTT. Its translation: CASSVGNQGDADTQYF.

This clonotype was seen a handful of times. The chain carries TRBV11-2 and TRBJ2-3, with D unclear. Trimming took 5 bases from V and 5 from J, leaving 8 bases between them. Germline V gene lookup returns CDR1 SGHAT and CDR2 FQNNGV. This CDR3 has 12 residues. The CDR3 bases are TGTGCCAGCAGCCGTTGGATAGATACGCAGTATTTT. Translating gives CASSRWIDTQYF.

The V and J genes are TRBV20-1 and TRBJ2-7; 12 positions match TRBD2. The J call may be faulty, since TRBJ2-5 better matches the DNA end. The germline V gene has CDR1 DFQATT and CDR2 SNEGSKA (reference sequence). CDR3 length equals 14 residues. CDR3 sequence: CSASRTSGTRTQYF. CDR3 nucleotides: TGCAGTGCTAGCCGGACTAGCGGGACTAGGACCCAGTACTTC.

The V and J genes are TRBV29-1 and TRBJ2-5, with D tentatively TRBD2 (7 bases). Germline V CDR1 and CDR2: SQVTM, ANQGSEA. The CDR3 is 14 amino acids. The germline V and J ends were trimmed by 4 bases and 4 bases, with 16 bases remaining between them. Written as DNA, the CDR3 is TGCAGCGTTGCCGCCGGGGGGCAAGTAGAGACCCAGTACTTC. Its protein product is CSVAAGGQVETQYF.

As DNA, the CDR3 is TGTGCCAGCAGTGGCCCGGGACTGGACTGGGCCCAGTACTTC. As protein: CASSGPGLDWAQYF. The chain joins TRBV12-3 or TRBV12-4 to TRBJ2-5, with a possible D match to TRBD2 (6 bases). Deletions cut 5 bases from V and 9 bases from J, with 19 bases between. The CDR3 length is 14 residues.

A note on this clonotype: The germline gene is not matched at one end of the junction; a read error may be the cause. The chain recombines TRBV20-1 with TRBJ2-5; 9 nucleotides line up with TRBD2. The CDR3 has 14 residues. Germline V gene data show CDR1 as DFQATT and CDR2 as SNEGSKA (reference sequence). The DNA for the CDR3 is TGTAGTGCCCAGCGGCCTAGCGGGAACAATGAGCAGTACTTC. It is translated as CSAQRPSGNNEQYF.

CDR3 residues: CASSKIGRVHNEQFF. The DNA of the CDR3 is TGTGCCAGCAGTAAAATTGGGAGAGTCCACAATGAGCAGTTCTTC. This chain joins TRBV27 and TRBJ2-1; weak D call: TRBD2 (5 bases). The CDR3 runs 15 residues. Trimming cost V 5 bases and J 5 bases, with 16 bases left between them. Germline assignment: CDR1 MNHEY and CDR2 SMNVEV (reference sequence).

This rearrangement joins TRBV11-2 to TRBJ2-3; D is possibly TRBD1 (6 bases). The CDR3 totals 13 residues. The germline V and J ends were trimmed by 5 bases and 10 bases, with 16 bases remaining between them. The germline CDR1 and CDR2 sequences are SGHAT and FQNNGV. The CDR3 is CASSPAWTVAQYF. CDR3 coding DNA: TGTGCCAGCAGCCCCGCCTGGACAGTTGCGCAGTATTTT.

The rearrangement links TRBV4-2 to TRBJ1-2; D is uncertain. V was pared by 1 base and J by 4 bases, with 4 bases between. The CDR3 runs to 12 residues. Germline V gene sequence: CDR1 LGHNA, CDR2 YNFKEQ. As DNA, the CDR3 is TGTGCCAGCAGCCAAGCTTCCTATGGCTACACCTTC. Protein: CASSQASYGYTF.

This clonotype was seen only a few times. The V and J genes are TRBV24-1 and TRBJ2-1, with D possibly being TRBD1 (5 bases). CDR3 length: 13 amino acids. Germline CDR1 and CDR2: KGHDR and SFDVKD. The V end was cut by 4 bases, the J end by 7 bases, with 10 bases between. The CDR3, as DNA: TGTGCCACCAGTGAACCAGGGCGTAATGAGCAGTTCTTC. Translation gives CATSEPGRNEQFF.

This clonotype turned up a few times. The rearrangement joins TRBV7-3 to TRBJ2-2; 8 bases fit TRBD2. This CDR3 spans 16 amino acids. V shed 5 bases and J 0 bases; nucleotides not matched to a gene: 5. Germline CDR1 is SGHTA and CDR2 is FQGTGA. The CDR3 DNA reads TGTGCCAGCAGCCCCTTAGCGGGAACGAACACCGGGGAGCTGTTTTTT. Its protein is CASSPLAGTNTGELFF. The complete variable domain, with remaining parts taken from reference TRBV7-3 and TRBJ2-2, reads GAGVSQTPSNKVTEKGKYVELRCDPISGHTALYWYRQSLGQGPEFLIYFQGTGAADDSGLPNDRFFAVRPEGSVSTLKIQRTERGDSAVYLCASSPLAGTNTGELFFGEGSRLTVL.

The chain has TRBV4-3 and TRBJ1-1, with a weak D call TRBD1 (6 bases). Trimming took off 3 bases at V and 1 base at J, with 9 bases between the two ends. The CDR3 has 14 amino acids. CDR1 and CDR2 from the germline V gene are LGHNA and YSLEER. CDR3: CASSHTGQNTEAFF. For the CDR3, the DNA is TGCGCCAGCAGCCACACGGGACAGAACACTGAAGCTTTCTTT.

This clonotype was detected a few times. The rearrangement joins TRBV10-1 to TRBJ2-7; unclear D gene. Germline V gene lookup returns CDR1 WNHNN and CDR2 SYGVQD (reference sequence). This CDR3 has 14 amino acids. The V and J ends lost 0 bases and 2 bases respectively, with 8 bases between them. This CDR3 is CASSESARAYEQYF. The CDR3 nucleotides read TGCGCCAGCAGTGAGTCGGCCCGAGCCTACGAGCAGTACTTC.

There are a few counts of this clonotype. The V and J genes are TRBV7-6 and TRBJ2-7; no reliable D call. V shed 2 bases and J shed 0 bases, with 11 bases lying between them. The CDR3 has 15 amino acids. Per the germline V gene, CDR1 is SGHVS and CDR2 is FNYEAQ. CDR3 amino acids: CASSLYPGSSYEQYF. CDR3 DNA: TGTGCCAGCAGCTTATATCCAGGAAGCTCCTACGAGCAGTACTTC.

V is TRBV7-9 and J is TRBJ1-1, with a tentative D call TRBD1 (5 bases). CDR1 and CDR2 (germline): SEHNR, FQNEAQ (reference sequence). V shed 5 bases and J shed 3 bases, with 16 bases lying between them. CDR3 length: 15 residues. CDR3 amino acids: CASSTRGEWDTEAFF. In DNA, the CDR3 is TGTGCCAGCAGCACTCGGGGGGAGTGGGACACTGAAGCTTTCTTT.

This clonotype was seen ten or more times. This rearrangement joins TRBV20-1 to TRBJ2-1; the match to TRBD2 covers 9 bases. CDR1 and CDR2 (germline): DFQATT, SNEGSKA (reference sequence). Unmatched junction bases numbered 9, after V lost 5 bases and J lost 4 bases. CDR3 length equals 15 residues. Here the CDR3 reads CSAGSGREGYNEQFF. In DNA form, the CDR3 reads TGCAGTGCTGGTAGTGGGCGGGAGGGATACAATGAGCAGTTCTTC.

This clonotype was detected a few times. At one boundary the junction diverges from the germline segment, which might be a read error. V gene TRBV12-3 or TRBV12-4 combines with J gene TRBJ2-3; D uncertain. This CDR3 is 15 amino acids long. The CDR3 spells CASSFWGFRTDAQYF. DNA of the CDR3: TGTGCCAGCAGTTTTTGGGGTTTTCGCACAGATGCGCAGTATTTT.

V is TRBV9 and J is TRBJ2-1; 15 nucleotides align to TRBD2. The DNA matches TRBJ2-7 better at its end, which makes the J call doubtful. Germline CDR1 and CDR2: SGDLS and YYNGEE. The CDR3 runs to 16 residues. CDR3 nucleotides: TGTGCCAGCAGCCCGCGGACTAGCGGGAGGGCCAATGAGCAGTACTTC. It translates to CASSPRTSGRANEQYF.

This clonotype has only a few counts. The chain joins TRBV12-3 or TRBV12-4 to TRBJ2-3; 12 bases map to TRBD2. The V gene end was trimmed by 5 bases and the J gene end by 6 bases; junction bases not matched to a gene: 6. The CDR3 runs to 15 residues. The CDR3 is CASSALTSGSDTQYF. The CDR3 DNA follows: TGTGCCAGCAGTGCTTTGACTAGCGGGAGTGATACGCAGTATTTT.